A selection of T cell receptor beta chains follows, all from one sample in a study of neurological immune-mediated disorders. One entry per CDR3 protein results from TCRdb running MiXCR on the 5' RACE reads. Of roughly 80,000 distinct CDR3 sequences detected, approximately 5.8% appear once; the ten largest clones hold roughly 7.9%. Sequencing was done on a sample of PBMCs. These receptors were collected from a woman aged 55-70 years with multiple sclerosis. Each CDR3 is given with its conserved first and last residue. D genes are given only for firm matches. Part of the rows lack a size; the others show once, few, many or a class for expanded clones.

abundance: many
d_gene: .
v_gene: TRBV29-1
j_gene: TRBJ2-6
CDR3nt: TGCAGCGTAGGAGTCTCTGGGGCCAACGTCCTGACTTTC
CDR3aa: CSVGVSGANVLTF

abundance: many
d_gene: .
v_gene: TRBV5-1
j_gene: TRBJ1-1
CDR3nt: TGCGCCAGCAGCTTGGACACAATGAACACTGAAGCTTTCTTT
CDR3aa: CASSLDTMNTEAFF

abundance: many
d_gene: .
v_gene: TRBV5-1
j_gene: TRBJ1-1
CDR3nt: TGCGCCAGCAGCTTGGGTGGAAGTACATATGAAGCTTTCTTT
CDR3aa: CASSLGGSTYEAFF

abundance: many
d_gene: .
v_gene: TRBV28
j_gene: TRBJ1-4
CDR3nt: TGTGCCACCGGGACCCGGGGGGAGCTTAATGAAAAACTGTTTTTT
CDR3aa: CATGTRGELNEKLFF

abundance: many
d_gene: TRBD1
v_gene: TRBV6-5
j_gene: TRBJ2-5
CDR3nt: TGTGCCAGCAGGGGACAGGGGGCTTTGGAGACCCAGTACTTC
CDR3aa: CASRGQGALETQYF

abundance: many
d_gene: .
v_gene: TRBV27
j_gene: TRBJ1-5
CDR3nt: TGTGCCAGCAGTACTAGACCGGGGAATCAGCCCCAGCATTTT
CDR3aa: CASSTRPGNQPQHF

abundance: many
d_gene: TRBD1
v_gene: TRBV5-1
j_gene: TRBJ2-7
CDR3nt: TGCGCCAGCAGCTCTAGCCGGGACAGGCCCCCACTCGAGCAGTACTTC
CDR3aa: CASSSSRDRPPLEQYF

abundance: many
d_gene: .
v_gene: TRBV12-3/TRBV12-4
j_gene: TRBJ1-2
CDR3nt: TGTGCCAGCACCTTACAGGCGCAGAGCTATGGCTACACCTTC
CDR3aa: CASTLQAQSYGYTF

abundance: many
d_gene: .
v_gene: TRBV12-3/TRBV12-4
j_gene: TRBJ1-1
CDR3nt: TGTGCCAGCAGTCATACAGGGAACACTGAAGCTTTCTTT
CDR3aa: CASSHTGNTEAFF

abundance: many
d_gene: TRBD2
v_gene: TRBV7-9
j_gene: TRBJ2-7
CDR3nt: TGTGCCAGCAGCTTAGCAGGGACTAGCGGGGCTGGTGAGCAGTACTTC
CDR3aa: CASSLAGTSGAGEQYF

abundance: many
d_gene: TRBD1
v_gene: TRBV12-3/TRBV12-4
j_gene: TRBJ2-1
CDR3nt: TGTGCCAGCAGTTTAGGGGACAGGGGGCCTGGTGAGCAGTTCTTC
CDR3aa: CASSLGDRGPGEQFF

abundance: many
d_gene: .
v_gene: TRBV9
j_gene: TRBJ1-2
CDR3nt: TGTGCCAGCAGCGTAGATCACGGACTTAACTATGGCTACACCTTC
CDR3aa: CASSVDHGLNYGYTF

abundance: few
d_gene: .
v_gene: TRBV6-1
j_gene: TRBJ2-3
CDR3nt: TGTGCCAGCATTTGGGCAGGAAGCACAGATACGCAGTATTTT
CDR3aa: CASIWAGSTDTQYF

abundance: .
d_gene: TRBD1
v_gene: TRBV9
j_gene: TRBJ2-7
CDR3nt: TGTGCCAGCAGCCCCACTCAGGGGGTAGTTTGGTACGAGCGGTACTTC
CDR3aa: CASSPTQGVVWYERYF

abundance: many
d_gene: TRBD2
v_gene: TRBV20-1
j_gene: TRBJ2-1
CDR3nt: TGCAGTGCTCGACGACTAGCGGGGGGGATTGAGCAGTTCTTC
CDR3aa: CSARRLAGGIEQFF

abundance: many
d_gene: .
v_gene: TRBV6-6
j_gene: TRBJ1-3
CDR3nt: TGTGCCAGCAGTTACTCGAGCTCTGGAAACACCATATATTTT
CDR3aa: CASSYSSSGNTIYF

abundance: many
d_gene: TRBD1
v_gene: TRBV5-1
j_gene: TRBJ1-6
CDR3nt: TGCGCCAGCAGCACCGGACAGGGGAATAATTCACCCCTCCACTTT
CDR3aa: CASSTGQGNNSPLHF

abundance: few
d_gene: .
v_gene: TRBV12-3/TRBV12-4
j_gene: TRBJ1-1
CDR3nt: TGTGCCAGCAGCATGGGGGGGACTGAAGCTTTCTTT
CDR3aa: CASSMGGTEAFF

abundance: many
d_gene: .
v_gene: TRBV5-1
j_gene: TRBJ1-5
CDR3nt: TGCGCCAGCAGCTTGGGGAACGGCCGTCAGCCCCAGCATTTT
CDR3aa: CASSLGNGRQPQHF

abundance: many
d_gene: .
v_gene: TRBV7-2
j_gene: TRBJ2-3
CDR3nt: TGTGCCAGCAGCTTAGAAAGCGGGTTGACAGATACGCAGTATTTT
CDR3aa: CASSLESGLTDTQYF

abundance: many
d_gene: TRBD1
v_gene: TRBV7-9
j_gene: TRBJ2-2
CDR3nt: TGTGCCAGCAAGCCCGGGACAGCGAACACCGGGGAGCTGTTTTTT
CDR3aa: CASKPGTANTGELFF

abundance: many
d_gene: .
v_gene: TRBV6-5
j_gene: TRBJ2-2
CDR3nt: TGTGCCAGCAGTTACGCCAGCGTGGGTACCGGGGAGCTGTTTTTT
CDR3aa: CASSYASVGTGELFF

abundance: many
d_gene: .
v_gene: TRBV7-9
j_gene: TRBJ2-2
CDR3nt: TGTGCCAGCAGCTTACTCGCGGGGAGTGGGGAGCTGTTTTTT
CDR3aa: CASSLLAGSGELFF

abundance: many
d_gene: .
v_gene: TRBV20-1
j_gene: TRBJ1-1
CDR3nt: TGCAGTGCTATAGGGGGGGCTTGGACTGAAGCTTTCTTT
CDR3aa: CSAIGGAWTEAFF

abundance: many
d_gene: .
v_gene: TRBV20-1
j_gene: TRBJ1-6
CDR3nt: TGCAGTGCAGCGGGGACGTCTTGGTCACCCCTCCACTTT
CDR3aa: CSAAGTSWSPLHF

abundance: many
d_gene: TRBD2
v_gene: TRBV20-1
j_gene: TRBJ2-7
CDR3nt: TGCAGTGCTGGGACTAGCGGGAGCTCCTACGAGCAGTACTTC
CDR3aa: CSAGTSGSSYEQYF

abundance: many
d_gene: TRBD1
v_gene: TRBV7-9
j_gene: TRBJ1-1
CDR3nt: TGTGCCAGCAGCCCCCAGGGACAGGGAGATGAAGCTTTCTTT
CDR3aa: CASSPQGQGDEAFF

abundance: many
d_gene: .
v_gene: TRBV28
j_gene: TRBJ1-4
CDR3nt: TGTGCCAGCAGTGGGGGCGACGAGGGGAAGTGGGAAAAACTGTTTTTT
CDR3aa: CASSGGDEGKWEKLFF

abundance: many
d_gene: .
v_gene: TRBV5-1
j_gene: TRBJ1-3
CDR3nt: TGCGCCAGCAGCTTCGACAGGAACTCTGGAAACACCATATATTTT
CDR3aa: CASSFDRNSGNTIYF

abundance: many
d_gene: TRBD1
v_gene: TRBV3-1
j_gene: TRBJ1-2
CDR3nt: TGTGCCAGCAGTACGACAGGGAGGTATGGATATGGCTACACCTTC
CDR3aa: CASSTTGRYGYGYTF

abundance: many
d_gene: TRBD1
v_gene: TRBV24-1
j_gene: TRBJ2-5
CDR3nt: TGTGCCACCACCCCGGGACAGCCTTTCCAAGAGACCCAGTACTTC
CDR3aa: CATTPGQPFQETQYF

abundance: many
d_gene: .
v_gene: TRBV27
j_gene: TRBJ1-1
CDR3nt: TGTGCCAGCAGTTTATACCGCAGGGATTCCTTGGCTGAAGCTTTCTTT
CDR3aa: CASSLYRRDSLAEAFF

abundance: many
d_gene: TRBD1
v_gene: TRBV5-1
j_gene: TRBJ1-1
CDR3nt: TGCGCCTCCGGACAGGGGGCTTTGAACACTGAAGCTTTCTTT
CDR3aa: CASGQGALNTEAFF

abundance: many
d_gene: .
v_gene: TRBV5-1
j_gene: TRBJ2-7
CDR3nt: TGCGCCAGCAGCGAGCGGAGCTCCTACGAGCAGTACTTC
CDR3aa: CASSERSSYEQYF

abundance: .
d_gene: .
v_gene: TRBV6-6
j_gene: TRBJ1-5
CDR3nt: TGTGCCAGCAGTTACTGGCAGGGGAGCAATCAGCCCCAGCATTTT
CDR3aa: CASSYWQGSNQPQHF

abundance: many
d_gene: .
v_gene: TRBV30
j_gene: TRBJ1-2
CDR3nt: TGTGCCTGGACTTACAGCGACCTTGGCGGCTACACCTTC
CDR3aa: CAWTYSDLGGYTF

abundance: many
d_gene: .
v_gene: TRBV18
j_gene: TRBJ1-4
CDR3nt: TGTGCCAGCTTTGGGACGGATGAAAAACTGTTTTTT
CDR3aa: CASFGTDEKLFF

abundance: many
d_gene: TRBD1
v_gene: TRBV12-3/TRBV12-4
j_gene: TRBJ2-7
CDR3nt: TGTGCCAGCATTCTTCAGGGGGCTCTCGAGCAGTACTTC
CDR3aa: CASILQGALEQYF

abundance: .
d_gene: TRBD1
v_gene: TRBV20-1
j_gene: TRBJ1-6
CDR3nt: TGCAGTGCCTCCCCCCGACAGGGGCACAATTCACCCCTCCACTTT
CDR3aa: CSASPRQGHNSPLHF

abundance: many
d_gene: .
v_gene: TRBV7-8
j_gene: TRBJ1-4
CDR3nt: TGTGCCAGCAGTGCTAACACTCCAACTAATGAAAAACTGTTTTTT
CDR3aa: CASSANTPTNEKLFF

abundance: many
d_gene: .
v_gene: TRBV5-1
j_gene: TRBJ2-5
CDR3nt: TGCGCCAGCAGCCCTCAAAGAAATCAAGAGACCCAGTACTTC
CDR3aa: CASSPQRNQETQYF

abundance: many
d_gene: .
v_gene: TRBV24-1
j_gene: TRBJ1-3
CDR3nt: TGTGCCACCAGTGATTTGCGGGGAAACACCATATATTTT
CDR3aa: CATSDLRGNTIYF

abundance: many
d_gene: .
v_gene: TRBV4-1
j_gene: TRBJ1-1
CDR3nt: TGCGCCAGCAGCCAAGAACCAGGCGGGAACACTGAAGCTTTCTTT
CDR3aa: CASSQEPGGNTEAFF

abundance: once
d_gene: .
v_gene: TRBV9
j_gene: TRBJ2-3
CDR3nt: TGTGCCAGCAGCGTAGAAGGCTTAAATCTCGATACGCAGTATTTT
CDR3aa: CASSVEGLNLDTQYF

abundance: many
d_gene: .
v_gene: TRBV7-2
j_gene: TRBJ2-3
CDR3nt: TGTGCCAGCAGCCATACAGGGCCAGATACGCAGTATTTT
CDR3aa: CASSHTGPDTQYF

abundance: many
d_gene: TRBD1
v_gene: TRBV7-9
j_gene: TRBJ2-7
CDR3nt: TGTGCCAGCAGCCCTGGGACAGTCTACGAGCAGTACTTC
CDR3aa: CASSPGTVYEQYF